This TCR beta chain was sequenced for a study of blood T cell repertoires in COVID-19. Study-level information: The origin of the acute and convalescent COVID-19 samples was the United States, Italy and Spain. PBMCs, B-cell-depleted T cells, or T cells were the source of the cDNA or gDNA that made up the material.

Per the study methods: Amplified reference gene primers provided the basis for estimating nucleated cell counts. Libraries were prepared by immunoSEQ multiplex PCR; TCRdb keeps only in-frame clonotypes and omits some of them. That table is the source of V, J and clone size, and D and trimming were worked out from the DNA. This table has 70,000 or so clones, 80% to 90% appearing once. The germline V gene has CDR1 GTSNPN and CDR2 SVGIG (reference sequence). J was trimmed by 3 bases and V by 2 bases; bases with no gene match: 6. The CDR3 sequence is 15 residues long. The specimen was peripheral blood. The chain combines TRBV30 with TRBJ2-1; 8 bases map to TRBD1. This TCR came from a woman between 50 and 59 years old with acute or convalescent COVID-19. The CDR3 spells CAWSLPGQDYNEQFF. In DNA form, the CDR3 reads TGTGCCTGGAGTTTACCGGGACAGGACTACAATGAGCAGTTCTTC.